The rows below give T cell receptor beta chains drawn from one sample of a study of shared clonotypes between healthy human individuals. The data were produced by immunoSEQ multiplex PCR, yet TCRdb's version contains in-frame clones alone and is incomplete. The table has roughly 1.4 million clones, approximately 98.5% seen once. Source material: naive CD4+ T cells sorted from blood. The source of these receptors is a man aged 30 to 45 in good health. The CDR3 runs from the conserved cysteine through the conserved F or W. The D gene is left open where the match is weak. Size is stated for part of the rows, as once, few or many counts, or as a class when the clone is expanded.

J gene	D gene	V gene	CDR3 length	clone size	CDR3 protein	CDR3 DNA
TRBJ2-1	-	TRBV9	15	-	CASSVEPRLHNEQFF	TGTGCCAGCAGCGTAGAACCGCGCCTTCATAATGAGCAGTTCTTC
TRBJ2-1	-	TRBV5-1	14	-	CASSFPPNYNEQFF	TGCGCCAGCAGCTTCCCACCTAACTACAATGAGCAGTTCTTC
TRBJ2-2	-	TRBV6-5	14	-	CASRDIENTGELFF	TGTGCCAGCAGGGACATAGAGAACACCGGGGAGCTGTTTTTT
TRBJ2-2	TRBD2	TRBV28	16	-	CASSPPRLAVTGELFF	TGTGCCAGCAGTCCGCCACGACTAGCGGTCACCGGGGAGCTGTTTTTT
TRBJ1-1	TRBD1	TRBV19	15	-	CASSADRGRFTEAFF	TGTGCCAGTAGTGCGGACAGGGGGCGATTCACTGAAGCTTTCTTT
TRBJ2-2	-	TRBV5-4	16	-	CASSLRRGRVGGELFF	TGTGCCAGCAGCTTGAGGCGGGGCCGGGTTGGCGGGGAGCTGTTTTTT
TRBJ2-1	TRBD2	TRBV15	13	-	CATSRGAGDVKFF	TGTGCCACCAGCAGAGGAGCGGGAGACGTCAAGTTCTTC
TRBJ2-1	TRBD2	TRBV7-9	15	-	CASSLAKTSGRDKFF	TGTGCCAGCAGCTTAGCCAAGACTAGCGGGAGGGATAAGTTCTTC
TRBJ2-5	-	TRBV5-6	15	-	CASSLPWPRGETQYF	TGTGCCAGCAGCTTGCCTTGGCCCAGGGGTGAGACCCAGTACTTC
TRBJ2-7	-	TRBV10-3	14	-	CAISERRKEDEQYF	TGTGCCATCAGTGAGCGGAGGAAGGAGGACGAGCAGTACTTC
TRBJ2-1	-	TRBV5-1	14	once	CASSREVAYNEQFF	TGCGCCAGCAGCCGAGAGGTGGCCTACAATGAGCAGTTCTTC
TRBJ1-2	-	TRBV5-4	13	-	CASSSGINYGYTF	TGTGCCAGCAGCTCAGGTATTAACTATGGCTACACCTTC
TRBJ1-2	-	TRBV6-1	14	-	CASSGGQPGYGYTF	TGTGCCAGCAGTGGGGGCCAGCCTGGGTATGGCTACACCTTC
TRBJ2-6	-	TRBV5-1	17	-	CASSLEDRSSGANVLTF	TGCGCCAGCAGCTTGGAAGACCGAAGCTCTGGGGCCAACGTCCTGACTTTC
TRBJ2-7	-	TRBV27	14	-	CASGGVMWAYEQYF	TGTGCCAGCGGTGGGGTTATGTGGGCCTACGAGCAGTACTTC
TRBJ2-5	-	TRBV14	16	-	CASSQESFWYQETQYF	TGTGCCAGCAGCCAAGAGTCCTTCTGGTACCAAGAGACCCAGTACTTC
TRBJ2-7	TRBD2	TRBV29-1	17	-	CSGRGLAGGGPKYEQYF	TGCAGCGGGAGGGGACTAGCGGGAGGGGGGCCTAAGTACGAGCAGTACTTC
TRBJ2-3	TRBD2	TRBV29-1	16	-	CSVGGLAGGPLDTQYF	TGCAGCGTTGGGGGACTAGCGGGAGGGCCCTTAGATACGCAGTATTTT
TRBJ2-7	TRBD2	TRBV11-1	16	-	CASSLGASGMSYEQYF	TGTGCCAGCAGCTTGGGGGCTAGCGGGATGTCCTACGAGCAGTACTTC
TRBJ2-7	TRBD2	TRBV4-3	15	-	CASSPFAGVRYEQYF	TGCGCCAGCAGCCCGTTCGCGGGGGTGAGGTACGAGCAGTACTTC
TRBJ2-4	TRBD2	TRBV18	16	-	CASSPISTSGTVIQYF	TGTGCCAGCTCACCAATTTCGACTAGCGGGACGGTCATTCAGTACTTC
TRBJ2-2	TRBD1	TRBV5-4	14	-	CASSSDRETGELFF	TGTGCCAGCAGCTCGGACAGGGAGACCGGGGAGCTGTTTTTT
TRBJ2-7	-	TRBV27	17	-	CASSHQSSGRLRYEQYF	TGTGCCAGCAGTCATCAGTCATCAGGGCGCCTTAGGTACGAGCAGTACTTC
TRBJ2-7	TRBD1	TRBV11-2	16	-	CASSLVGAGGQYEQYF	TGTGCCAGCAGCTTAGTTGGGGCAGGGGGACAGTACGAGCAGTACTTC
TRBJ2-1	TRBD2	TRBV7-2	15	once	CASSLVAGGDNEQFF	TGTGCCAGCAGCTTAGTAGCGGGGGGGGACAATGAGCAGTTCTTC
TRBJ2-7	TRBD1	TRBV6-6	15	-	CASSGVGQGHHEQYF	TGTGCCAGCAGCGGAGTGGGACAGGGTCACCACGAGCAGTACTTC
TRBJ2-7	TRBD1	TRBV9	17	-	CASSARATGALSYEQYF	TGTGCCAGCAGCGCCCGAGCGACAGGGGCCCTCTCCTACGAGCAGTACTTC
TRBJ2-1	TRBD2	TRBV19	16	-	CASSNTGLAINNEQFF	TGTGCCAGTAGTAATACGGGACTAGCAATCAACAATGAGCAGTTCTTC
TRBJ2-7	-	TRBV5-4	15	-	CASSLVGSGAYEQYF	TGTGCCAGCAGCTTGGTAGGGTCGGGGGCCTACGAGCAGTACTTC
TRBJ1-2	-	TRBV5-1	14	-	CASSLGDSNYGYTF	TGCGCCAGCAGCTTGGGGGACTCTAACTATGGCTACACCTTC
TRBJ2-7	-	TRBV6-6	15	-	CASSYRRGPSYEQYF	TGTGCCAGCAGTTACAGGCGGGGTCCCTCCTACGAGCAGTACTTC
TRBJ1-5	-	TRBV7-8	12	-	CASSSTVQPQHF	TGTGCCAGCAGCTCGACCGTACAGCCCCAGCATTTT
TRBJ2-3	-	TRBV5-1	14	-	CASSSGQSADTQYF	TGCGCCAGCAGCTCAGGACAAAGCGCAGATACGCAGTATTTT
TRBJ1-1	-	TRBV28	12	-	CASSGSGTEAFF	TGTGCCAGCAGCGGATCCGGTACTGAAGCTTTCTTT
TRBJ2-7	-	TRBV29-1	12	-	CSVRRGSDEQYF	TGCAGCGTTCGGAGGGGAAGCGACGAGCAGTACTTC
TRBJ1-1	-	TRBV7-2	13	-	CASSLGRNPEAFF	TGTGCCAGCAGCTTAGGAAGGAACCCTGAAGCTTTCTTT
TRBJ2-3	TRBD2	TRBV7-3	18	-	CASSLKKLAGARPDTQYF	TGTGCCAGCAGCTTAAAAAAACTAGCGGGAGCTCGACCAGATACGCAGTATTTT
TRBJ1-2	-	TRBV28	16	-	CASRGGAWGDGYGYTF	TGTGCCAGCCGGGGCGGGGCGTGGGGGGACGGCTATGGCTACACCTTC
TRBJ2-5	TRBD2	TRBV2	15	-	CASSTGTSGSGTQYF	TGTGCCAGCAGCACCGGGACTAGCGGGAGTGGGACCCAGTACTTC
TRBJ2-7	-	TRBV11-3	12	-	CASSANRDEQYF	TGTGCCAGCAGCGCTAACCGGGACGAGCAGTACTTC